This T cell receptor (beta chain) derives from a study of neurological immune-mediated disorders. Study results and caveats: The repertoires of 18 of 34 multiple sclerosis patients were placed by phylogenetic grouping in a single related-CDR3 cluster, which may be a signature. Sharing of CDR3 amino acid sequences among expanded clones across subjects was absent, suggesting private repertoires in all groups.

Unsorted libraries used 2 million PBMCs kept at -80 degrees C. This clonotype was recorded many times. Its antigen remains unknown. Deletions cut 0 bases from V and 3 bases from J, with 12 bases between. Looked up from germline, CDR1 is SGHRS and CDR2 is YFSETQ. The CDR3 covers 15 residues. The cDNA was generated by 5'RACE with 10-nucleotide random UMIs. TCRdb fed the 5' RACE reads into MiXCR, producing one record per CDR3 protein. Of tens of thousands of distinct CDR3 sequences in the sample, 4.8% were seen once. The chain recombines TRBV5-1 with TRBJ1-1; D uncertain. Sequencing was carried out using PBMCs. The TCR was taken from a woman aged 70-85 years with multiple sclerosis. CDR3 in DNA: TGCGCCAGCAGCTTGGAGGGAGGGTCGGACACTGAAGCTTTCTTT. This gives the protein CASSLEGGSDTEAFF.